The 20 T cell receptor beta chains presented below share a single source sample, sequenced in a study of blood T cell repertoires in COVID-19. TCRdb keeps only in-frame clones here, not all; method: immunoSEQ multiplex PCR. The table shows 200,000 or so clones, with around 84% occurring only once. The sample taken for sequencing was peripheral blood. These receptors were obtained from an older woman who had recovered from COVID-19.

This rearrangement joins TRBV15 to TRBJ1-6; 7 bases line up with TRBD1. CDR1 and CDR2 from the germline V gene are LNHNV and YYDKDF (reference sequence). J was trimmed by 10 bases and V by 0 bases; bases with no gene match: 12. The CDR3 covers 17 residues. In DNA form, the CDR3 reads TGTGCCACCAGCAGAGATCGGTGGACAGGAGAGGGCTCACCCCTCCACTTT. Translated, it gives CATSRDRWTGEGSPLHF.

The V call is TRBV6-2 or TRBV6-3, the J call TRBJ2-7; 8 nucleotides agree with TRBD2. V gave up 4 bases and J gave up 2 bases; unmatched junction bases: 7. Per germline, CDR1 MNHEY and CDR2 SVGEGT. The CDR3 loop spans 15 amino acids. DNA of the CDR3: TGTGCCAGCAGTTTGAAGCGGGGGTCTGCCTACGAGCAGTACTTC. This gives the protein CASSLKRGSAYEQYF.

This clone was observed a few times. The gene calls are TRBV4-2 and TRBJ1-6, with 9 positions matching TRBD1. The CDR3 spans 16 residues. Germline CDR1 LGHNA, CDR2 YNFKEQ. The ends lost 1 base at V and 7 bases at J; junction bases unmatched: 5. The DNA of the CDR3 is TGTGCCAGCAGCCAAGCCGCGACAGGGGGGAATTCACCCCTCCACTTT. It specifies CASSQAATGGNSPLHF.

V is TRBV4-3 and J is TRBJ1-4; the match to TRBD1 covers 8 bases. V lost 3 bases, J lost 5 bases, and 8 bases stayed unmatched. Germline CDR1 LGHNA, CDR2 YSLEER. The CDR3 covers 16 residues. The CDR3 bases are TGCGCCAGCAGCCACTTACAGACAGGGGAAAATGAAAAACTGTTTTTT. It encodes CASSHLQTGENEKLFF.

The V call is TRBV5-4, the J call TRBJ2-5, with D tentatively TRBD1 (7 bases). Germline CDR1 SGHNT, CDR2 YYREEE (reference sequence). The ends were cut back, 4 bases at V and 9 bases at J, with 25 bases in the middle. This CDR3 spans 16 amino acids. The DNA for the CDR3 is TGTGCCAGCAGCCTTGGACCCAGGGGGGCTATTGAGGCCCAGTACTTC. It yields the protein CASSLGPRGAIEAQYF.

The V and J genes are TRBV21-1 and TRBJ1-2; the table gives TRBD1 as D, unverified against the DNA. TRBV21-1 corresponds to a pseudogene. The CDR3 runs 16 residues. Written as DNA, the CDR3 is TGTGCCAGCAGCCACTTTAAGGACAGGTCAGTATATGGCTACACCTTC. It yields the protein CASSHFKDRSVYGYTF.

The J gene is TRBJ1-4, the V gene TRBV6-2 or TRBV6-3; tentatively, D is TRBD1 (5 bases). CDR3 length: 15 amino acids. Germline CDR1 and CDR2: MNHEY and SVGEGT. The V gene lost 0 bases and the J gene lost 5 bases, with 10 bases spanning the gap. The CDR3 loop reads CASSYSGTTNEKLFF. CDR3 DNA sequence: TGTGCCAGCAGTTACTCTGGGACTACGAATGAAAAACTGTTTTTT.

This chain joins TRBV12-5 and TRBJ1-1, with unresolved D. The CDR3 runs 13 residues. Between the trimmed V and J ends, which lost 0 bases and 7 bases, there was a span of 9 bases. The germline V gene has CDR1 LGHNT and CDR2 FRNRAP. The CDR3 is CASGLVQLSEAFF. The CDR3 DNA reads TGTGCTAGTGGTTTGGTACAGTTGAGTGAAGCTTTCTTT.

This clone occurred once. V is TRBV11-2 and J is TRBJ2-6; D remains unclear. The CDR3 runs 16 residues. CDR1 and CDR2 (germline): SGHAT, FQNNGV. The V end lost 5 bases, the J end lost 0 bases, and 11 bases lay between the germline ends. The CDR3 protein is CASSPIVASGANVLTF. For the CDR3, the DNA is TGTGCCAGCAGCCCCATCGTGGCCTCTGGGGCCAACGTCCTGACTTTC. Full variable domain (missing parts from reference TRBV11-2 and TRBJ2-6): EAGVAQSPRYKIIEKRQSVAFWCNPISGHATLYWYQQILGQGPKLLIQFQNNGVVDDSQLPKDRFSAERLKGVDSTLKIQPAKLEDSAVYLCASSPIVASGANVLTFGAGSRLTVL.

The chain joins TRBV2 to TRBJ1-5; the match to TRBD1 covers 7 bases. The V and J ends lost 7 bases and 2 bases, in that order; junction bases with no gene match: 2. The V gene's germline CDR1 is SNHLY and CDR2 FYNNEI. The CDR3 is 13 amino acids. In nucleotides, the CDR3 is TGTGCCAGCACTGACAGGGGCAATCAGCCCCAGCATTTT. It is translated as CASTDRGNQPQHF.

The gene calls are TRBV5-4 and TRBJ2-3; no definite D call. There are 13 residues in the CDR3. Germline V gives CDR1 SGHNT, CDR2 YYREEE (reference sequence). Trimming stripped 1 base from V and 4 bases from J, with 7 bases between. The CDR3 nucleotides are TGTGCCAGCAGCTTGCCCGGGTCAGATACGCAGTATTTT. Residues: CASSLPGSDTQYF.

The chain joins TRBV11-3 to TRBJ2-3; 12 bases match TRBD2. Trimming took 5 bases from V and 6 from J; bases not matched to a gene: 12. Germline values: CDR1 SGHNT, CDR2 YENEEA. There are 17 residues in the CDR3. The CDR3 spells CASSRRSSGGAADTQYF. In nucleotides, the CDR3 is TGTGCCAGCAGCCGAAGATCTAGCGGGGGGGCAGCGGATACGCAGTATTTT.

This clone was observed a handful of times. The chain couples TRBV4-1 to TRBJ2-2; 15 nucleotides match TRBD2. Trimming cost V 8 bases and J 6 bases; bases outside gene matches: 4. CDR1 is MGHRA and CDR2 is YSYEKL in the germline V gene. The CDR3 contains 15 residues. The CDR3 DNA reads as TGCGCCAGCCGTTGGACTAGCGGGGGGGCCGGGGAGCTGTTTTTT. Protein: CASRWTSGGAGELFF.

The rearrangement links TRBV7-2 to TRBJ2-1, with 9 positions matching TRBD2. The J segment lost 0 bases and the V segment lost 5 bases, leaving 2 bases of the junction unmatched. Looked up from germline, CDR1 is SGHTA and CDR2 is FQGNSA. The CDR3 is made up of 15 amino acids. CDR3 nucleotide sequence: TGTGCCAGCAGCCGCGGGGGGGCCTCCTACAATGAGCAGTTCTTC. It encodes CASSRGGASYNEQFF.

This clone was recorded only once. The chain combines TRBV19 with TRBJ2-2, with a tentative D call TRBD1 (7 bases). CDR3 size: 16 residues. The V end was cut by 2 bases, the J end by 7 bases, with 17 bases between. Germline V gene lookup returns CDR1 LNHDA and CDR2 SQIVND (reference sequence). In DNA, the CDR3 is TGTGCCAGTAGTATACGGTCAGGGGGGCGAATCGGGGAGCTGTTTTTT. This encodes CASSIRSGGRIGELFF.

Regarding this clone: The sample has other DNA sequences that encode this CDR3 too. The chain joins TRBV24-1 to TRBJ2-3; D gene unclear. The germline V gene encodes CDR1 KGHDR and CDR2 SFDVKD. The CDR3 covers 13 residues. Deletions cut 5 bases from V and 1 base from J, with 6 bases between. CDR3 in amino acids: CATSGGGTDTQYF. The CDR3 region has the DNA TGTGCCACCAGTGGAGGCGGCACAGATACGCAGTATTTT.

The V call is TRBV9, the J call TRBJ2-7; 7 bases align to TRBD2. CDR1 is SGDLS, CDR2 YYNGEE, per germline. CDR3 length equals 13 residues. The CDR3 DNA reads as TGTGCGGGGAGGGACTTAGCCTTTTACGAGCAGTACTTC. Translation: CAGRDLAFYEQYF.

A few counts support this clone. The chain carries TRBV6-6 and TRBJ1-2; D perhaps matches TRBD1 (6 bases). The length of the CDR3 is 13 residues. V was pared by 0 bases and J by 5 bases, with 7 bases between. The germline gives CDR1 MNHNY, CDR2 SVGAGI (reference sequence). The CDR3 DNA reads as TGTGCCAGCAGTTACTCCCAGGGGTATGGCTACACCTTC. Amino acids: CASSYSQGYGYTF.

The CDR3 DNA reads TGTGCCAGCACACCCGGGACAGGGGGCTCCTGGGGCTATGGCTACACCTTC. Protein product: CASTPGTGGSWGYGYTF. The rearrangement joins TRBV5-5 to TRBJ1-2; 12 bases fit TRBD1. The CDR3 is made up of 17 amino acids. CDR1 is SGHKS and CDR2 is YYEKEE in the germline V gene (reference sequence). With V trimmed by 6 bases and J by 4 bases, 13 bases remained unmatched.

Only one count was recorded for this clone. V is TRBV11-2 and J is TRBJ2-5; 11 bases are a match to TRBD2. Germline V lookup: CDR1 SGHAT, CDR2 FQNNGV. The trim removed 4 bases at V and 4 bases at J, leaving 8 bases unmatched. This CDR3 has 16 amino acids. The CDR3 spells CASSSRLAGRGETQYF. The DNA for the CDR3 is TGTGCCAGCAGCTCCCGACTAGCGGGGAGGGGAGAGACCCAGTACTTC.